This T cell receptor (beta chain) appears in the sequencing data of a study of early T cells in non-severe SARS-CoV-2 infection. This clonotype was recorded many times. MiXCR was run by TCRdb on the 5' RACE reads, yielding one entry per CDR3 protein. The sample records 30,000 or so distinct CDR3 sequences, over 4.5% being singletons. Sequences were obtained from whole blood. The clonotype was recovered from an adult who was a healthcare worker with PCR-confirmed SARS-CoV-2 infection or an uninfected control (not recorded which).

The CDR3 DNA is TGTGCCATCAGTGAGGGACAGGGGTACGAGCAGTACTTC. It specifies CAISEGQGYEQYF. The rearrangement uses TRBV10-3 and TRBJ2-7; 9 nucleotides match TRBD1. This CDR3 region has 13 residues. After removal of 2 bases from V and 4 bases from J, the junction contained 0 bases not matched to a gene. Germline V gene data show CDR1 as ENHRY and CDR2 as SYGVKD.